The source of this T cell receptor (beta chain) is a study of control samples from healthy donors and cancer patients. Germline trimming cut 6 bases from V and 1 base from J; bases unmatched to any gene: 17. The CDR3 has 19 residues. Germline-derived CDR1 and CDR2 are MNHEY and SMNVEV (reference sequence). Profiled with immunoSEQ multiplex PCR; TCRdb holds only in-frame clones, not every one. The sample lists roughly 130,000 clones; roughly 90% were seen once. The specimen sequenced was blood. This receptor was identified in a man between 45 and 60 years old in good health. The chain combines TRBV27 with TRBJ2-1; 8 bases are shared with TRBD1. The CDR3 sequence: CASRRAGGFARASYNEQFF. In DNA form, the CDR3 reads TGTGCCAGCAGAAGGGCAGGGGGCTTCGCTAGAGCGTCCTACAATGAGCAGTTCTTC.